These 30 T cell receptor beta chains were sequenced from one sample in a study of blood T cell repertoires in COVID-19 (dated by TCRdb to 2020 to 2022). The library was obtained by the immunoSEQ multiplex PCR assay. TCRdb re-hosts the immuneACCESS table, in-frame sequences only. Its copies lack some clones; in the studies checked, an unresolved V gene accounts for under half of them, and the cause for the rest is not known. This sample comprises about 120,000 clones, around 83% of them detected only once. Around 3.9% of the sample is taken by the ten largest. Sequencing was carried out using PBMCs or T cells enriched from blood (not recorded which). The origin of the receptors is a woman aged 25 to 39 who had recovered from COVID-19.

The CDR3 spells CSVGRGTEAFF. The CDR3 DNA sequence: TGCAGCGTGGGGAGAGGCACTGAAGCTTTCTTT. The gene calls are TRBV29-1 and TRBJ1-1, with D unclear. Germline V gene data show CDR1 as SQVTM and CDR2 as ANQGSEA. Trimming cost V 6 bases and J 4 bases, with 9 bases left between them. The CDR3 runs to 11 residues. The whole variable domain, filled in from reference TRBV29-1 and TRBJ1-1, reads SAVISQKPSRDICQRGTSLTIQCQVDSQVTMMFWYRQQPGQSLTLIATANQGSEATYESGFVIDKFPISRPNLTFSTLTVSNMSPEDSSIYLCSVGRGTEAFFGQGTRLTVV.

The chain links TRBV14 to TRBJ2-7; a weak D match, TRBD2 (5 bases). Germline V gene lookup returns CDR1 SGHDN and CDR2 FVKESK. Trimming removed 4 bases at V and 1 base at J, with 11 bases between. This CDR3 contains 14 residues. The CDR3 loop reads CASSPRGLSYEQYF. The CDR3, as DNA: TGTGCCAGCAGCCCGCGAGGGCTTTCCTACGAGCAGTACTTC.

The table lists this clone with a count of one. The chain couples TRBV19 to TRBJ2-5; 11 bases align to TRBD2. The CDR3 covers 15 residues. V trimming: 9 bases; J trimming: 2 bases; junction bases outside the gene matches: 8. Germline V gene data show CDR1 as LNHDA and CDR2 as SQIVND (reference sequence). For the CDR3, the DNA is TGTGCCAGCACTATAGCGGGAGGGCCACAAGAGACCCAGTACTTC. It encodes CASTIAGGPQETQYF.

This chain uses TRBV4-3 with TRBJ2-1; TRBD1 agrees at 7 bases. V was clipped by 4 bases and J by 5 bases; unmatched bases: 8. This CDR3 contains 15 residues. Germline V CDR1 and CDR2: LGHNA, YSLEER. CDR3: CASSLRDSNNNEQFF. The CDR3 DNA sequence: TGCGCCAGCAGCCTCCGGGACAGCAACAACAATGAGCAGTTCTTC.

This clone showed up just a few times. The CDR3 bases are TGTGCCATCAGTGACCGGCGGACAGGGGGCTTCAATCAGCCCCAGCATTTT. Translated, it gives CAISDRRTGGFNQPQHF. The J gene is TRBJ1-5, the V gene TRBV10-3; TRBD1 agrees at 11 bases. With 3 bases clipped from V and 3 bases from J, the junction kept 7 bases outside the gene matches. This CDR3 is 17 amino acids long. Germline assignment: CDR1 ENHRY and CDR2 SYGVKD.

The chain joins TRBV19 to TRBJ2-1; 10 bases fit TRBD2. The V gene's germline CDR1 is LNHDA and CDR2 SQIVND (reference sequence). CDR3 size: 15 residues. Trimming at V came to 10 bases and at J to 10 bases, leaving 16 bases not matched to a gene. CDR3 region: CATKSEWQLAGEQFF. The CDR3 DNA is TGTGCCACCAAATCCGAGTGGCAACTAGCGGGAGAGCAGTTCTTC.

The gene calls are TRBV5-1 and TRBJ1-1; the match to TRBD1 covers 8 bases. This CDR3 has 15 residues. The J segment lost 3 bases and the V segment lost 0 bases, leaving 4 bases of the junction unmatched. From germline, CDR1 is SGHRS and CDR2 YFSETQ. The CDR3 nucleotides are TGCGCCAGCAGCTTGGGGGACAGGTACCACACTGAAGCTTTCTTT. Protein product: CASSLGDRYHTEAFF.

The genes are TRBV12-3 or TRBV12-4 and TRBJ1-2, with D possibly TRBD1 on 6 matching bases. Trimming left V 7 bases short and J 6 bases short, with 15 bases between. The CDR3 is 13 amino acids. CDR3 coding DNA: TGTGCCAGCACTTCGACAGGATCGGATGGCTACACCTTC. Amino acid sequence: CASTSTGSDGYTF.

This clone has at least ten counts. The chain is built from TRBV5-1 and TRBJ2-3; TRBD2 matches 12 bases. CDR1 SGHRS and CDR2 YFSETQ come from the germline V gene. The CDR3 loop spans 16 amino acids. J lost 4 bases, V lost 4 bases, and 7 bases had no gene match. In nucleotides, the CDR3 is TGCGCCAGCAGCGTGACTAGCGGGAGCTTGGCAGATACGCAGTATTTT. Protein: CASSVTSGSLADTQYF.

This clone occurred once. The gene calls are TRBV5-6 and TRBJ2-7, with 9 bases matching TRBD1. Per germline, CDR1 SGHDT and CDR2 YYEEEE. This CDR3 has 16 amino acids. With V trimmed by 1 base and J by 7 bases, 12 bases remained unmatched. The CDR3 spells CASSLSFGTGTREQYF. The CDR3 nucleotides are TGTGCCAGCAGCTTGTCTTTCGGGACAGGGACGCGAGAGCAGTACTTC.

This clone appeared a few times. The chain links TRBV4-3 to TRBJ2-3, with a possible D match to TRBD2 (5 bases). The V end was cut by 0 bases, the J end by 0 bases, with 7 bases between. The length of the CDR3 is 15 residues. Per germline, CDR1 LGHNA and CDR2 YSLEER. This chain's CDR3 is CASSQDGLSTDTQYF. The CDR3 DNA sequence: TGCGCCAGCAGCCAAGACGGACTTAGCACAGATACGCAGTATTTT.

This clone was found once. This chain links TRBV5-6 with TRBJ1-2, with no clear D. V shed 2 bases and J shed 4 bases, with 3 bases lying between them. This CDR3 has 11 amino acids. The germline gives CDR1 SGHDT, CDR2 YYEEEE. The CDR3 coding sequence is TGTGCCAGCAGCTTTATCTATGGCTACACCTTC. Residues: CASSFIYGYTF.

The rearrangement links TRBV5-6 to TRBJ1-2; 10 bases are a match to TRBD1. Germline CDR1 reads SGHDT; CDR2 reads YYEEEE. The CDR3 is 15 amino acids. J lost 4 bases, V lost 0 bases, and 3 bases had no gene match. The CDR3 protein is CASSLGGTGAYGYTF. In DNA, the CDR3 is TGTGCCAGCAGCTTGGGTGGGACAGGGGCCTATGGCTACACCTTC.

The CDR3 DNA is TGTGCCAGCAGCCCGGCCCGGGACAGCGGGTACTTTATTATGACTGAAGCTTTCTTT. It is translated as CASSPARDSGYFIMTEAFF. This chain links TRBV7-9 with TRBJ1-1; the match to TRBD1 covers 7 bases. The CDR3 contains 19 residues. Germline V CDR1 and CDR2: SEHNR, FQNEAQ (reference sequence). Trimming cost V 5 bases and J 5 bases; bases outside gene matches: 23.

The chain is built from TRBV4-2 and TRBJ2-7; 10 nucleotides match TRBD2. This CDR3 contains 15 residues. Unmatched junction bases numbered 4, after V lost 2 bases and J lost 3 bases. Germline CDR1 reads LGHNA; CDR2 reads YNFKEQ. As DNA, the CDR3 is TGTGCCAGCAGCCAAACTAGCGGGAAAAGCTACGAGCAGTACTTC. Residues: CASSQTSGKSYEQYF.

This clone occurred once. The CDR3 coding sequence is TGTGCCAGCAGCCGAGTACAGGGCGGGGAGCTGTTTTTT. Protein product: CASSRVQGGELFF. The V call is TRBV7-3, the J call TRBJ2-2, with a possible D match to TRBD1 (6 bases). The germline gives CDR1 SGHTA, CDR2 FQGTGA. Trimming cost V 5 bases and J 7 bases, with 11 bases left between them. This CDR3 is built from 13 residues.

The gene calls are TRBV4-3 and TRBJ1-6, with 7 bases fitting TRBD1. J was trimmed by 10 bases and V by 1 base; bases with no gene match: 7. The CDR3 covers 15 residues. The germline gives CDR1 LGHNA, CDR2 YSLEER. As DNA, the CDR3 is TGCGCCAGCAGCCAAGGGACAGGCGATGCCTCACCCCTCCACTTT. Its protein product is CASSQGTGDASPLHF.

This clone was seen a few times. This chain links TRBV25-1 with TRBJ1-1; 7 bases map to TRBD1. With V trimmed by 0 bases and J by 0 bases, 4 bases remained unmatched. From germline, CDR1 is MGHDK and CDR2 SYGVNS. The CDR3 extends over 16 amino acids. CDR3 amino acids: CASSEYRRGMNTEAFF. In nucleotides, the CDR3 is TGTGCCAGCAGTGAATACCGCAGGGGGATGAACACTGAAGCTTTCTTT. The full variable domain, rest sourced from reference TRBV25-1 and TRBJ1-1, is EADIYQTPRYLVIGTGKKITLECSQTMGHDKMYWYQQDPGMELHLIHYSYGVNSTEKGDLSSESTVSRIRTEHFPLTLESARPSHTSQYLCASSEYRRGMNTEAFFGQGTRLTVV.

The V gene is TRBV28, the J gene TRBJ2-2, with TRBD2 matching over 7 bases. The CDR3 totals 15 residues. The V gene end was trimmed by 6 bases and the J gene end by 3 bases; junction bases not matched to a gene: 7. Germline CDR1 is MDHEN and CDR2 is SYDVKM. The CDR3 nucleotides are TGTGCCAGCAGGCGGGGTGGGAGGGACACCGGGGAGCTGTTTTTT. It yields the protein CASRRGGRDTGELFF.

The chain recombines TRBV19 with TRBJ2-3; 7 bases agree with TRBD2. The CDR3 is made up of 16 amino acids. Trimming at V came to 6 bases and at J to 2 bases, leaving 11 bases not matched to a gene. Germline V gene data show CDR1 as LNHDA and CDR2 as SQIVND (reference sequence). CDR3 in DNA: TGTGCCAGTAGCTATAGAGGCGGGAGAAACACAGATACGCAGTATTTT. It codes for CASSYRGGRNTDTQYF.

The rearrangement links TRBV2 to TRBJ1-3; maybe TRBD1 (6 bases). Germline lookup yields CDR1 SNHLY and CDR2 FYNNEI. The CDR3 is made up of 14 amino acids. Trimming stripped 6 bases from V and 6 bases from J, with 15 bases between. CDR3 amino acids: CASRPDRGANTIYF. DNA of the CDR3: TGTGCCAGCAGGCCGGACAGAGGAGCAAACACCATATATTTT. Supplemented by reference TRBV2 and TRBJ1-3, the full variable domain reads EPEVTQTPSHQVTQMGQEVILRCVPISNHLYFYWYRQILGQKVEFLVSFYNNEISEKSEIFDDQFSVERPDGSNFTLKIRSTKLEDSAMYFCASRPDRGANTIYFGEGSWLTVV.

The rearrangement uses TRBV7-3 and TRBJ1-5; D call uncertain. V was cut by 0 bases and J by 0 bases, with 12 bases left in between. Germline V CDR1 and CDR2: SGHTA, FQGTGA. The CDR3 runs 17 residues. In DNA form, the CDR3 reads TGTGCCAGCAGCTTAACGTTCATCCCCTATAGCAATCAGCCCCAGCATTTT. It codes for CASSLTFIPYSNQPQHF.

CDR3 nucleotide sequence: TGTGCCAGCAGCTTAGACGTGACTAGCGGCGAGCAGTACTTC. As protein: CASSLDVTSGEQYF. The chain has TRBV7-9 and TRBJ2-7; 9 bases fit TRBD2. V lost 1 base and J lost 6; bases outside the gene matches: 4. The germline CDR1 and CDR2 sequences are SEHNR and FQNEAQ (reference sequence). The CDR3 has 14 amino acids.

This sequence joins TRBV7-2 and TRBJ1-6; no firm D call. CDR1 and CDR2 (germline): SGHTA, FQGNSA. There are 12 residues in the CDR3. Trimming took off 3 bases at V and 7 bases at J, with 4 bases between the two ends. In DNA, the CDR3 is TGTGCCAGCAGCTTGCGGAATTCACCCCTCCACTTT. It yields the protein CASSLRNSPLHF. Complete variable domain (other parts from reference TRBV7-2 and TRBJ1-6): GAGVSQSPSNKVTEKGKDVELRCDPISGHTALYWYRQSLGQGLEFLIYFQGNSAPDKSGLPSDRFSAERTGGSVSTLTIQRTQQEDSAVYLCASSLRNSPLHFGNGTRLTVT.

The rearrangement uses TRBV19 and TRBJ1-5; the match to TRBD1 covers 8 bases. CDR3 length: 17 amino acids. The ends lost 7 bases at V and 2 bases at J; junction bases unmatched: 13. CDR1 is LNHDA, CDR2 SQIVND, per germline (reference sequence). CDR3 region: CASTRSPDRVGNQPQHF. The DNA for the CDR3 is TGTGCCAGTACCAGGTCCCCGGACAGGGTTGGCAATCAGCCCCAGCATTTT.

This clone was seen once. V is TRBV18 and J is TRBJ2-6, with 7 bases fitting TRBD1. The germline gives CDR1 KGHSH, CDR2 LQKENI. J lost 2 bases, V lost 4 bases, and 5 bases had no gene match. This CDR3 has 16 residues. CDR3 nucleotide sequence: TGTGCCAGCTCACGACTAACAGGGGCTGGGGCCAACGTCCTGACTTTC. Protein product: CASSRLTGAGANVLTF.

The V and J genes are TRBV4-2 and TRBJ2-7; possible D gene TRBD2, 6 bases. CDR1 is LGHNA, CDR2 YNFKEQ, per germline. The CDR3 runs to 15 residues. Trimming removed 0 bases at V and 1 base at J, with 10 bases between. CDR3 sequence reads: CASSQDLGTSYEQYF. CDR3 coding DNA: TGTGCCAGCAGCCAAGATTTGGGGACTTCCTACGAGCAGTACTTC.

The chain is built from TRBV19 and TRBJ1-1; possibly TRBD1 for D (6 bases). CDR1 is LNHDA, CDR2 SQIVND, per germline (reference sequence). V was trimmed by 4 bases and J by 4 bases, leaving 13 bases between them. The CDR3 spans 14 residues. The CDR3 region is CASSTNGQTTEAFF. The CDR3 nucleotides are TGTGCCAGTAGTACAAATGGACAGACCACTGAAGCTTTCTTT.

The rearrangement joins TRBV6-5 to TRBJ2-3, with 8 bases that match TRBD2. The J segment lost 2 bases and the V segment lost 2 bases, leaving 6 bases of the junction unmatched. The germline CDR1 and CDR2 sequences are MNHEY and SVGAGI. The CDR3 is 16 amino acids. CDR3 loop: CASSYRAGVVTDTQYF. In nucleotides, the CDR3 is TGTGCCAGCAGTTACCGAGCGGGAGTGGTCACAGATACGCAGTATTTT.

The rearrangement uses TRBV5-1 and TRBJ2-1, with 8 bases fitting TRBD2. The CDR3 runs to 15 residues. Germline V gene lookup returns CDR1 SGHRS and CDR2 YFSETQ. Trimming at V came to 4 bases and at J to 3 bases, leaving 6 bases not matched to a gene. The CDR3 here is CASSQSGSYYNEQFF. The CDR3 DNA sequence: TGCGCCAGCAGCCAAAGCGGGAGTTACTACAATGAGCAGTTCTTC. Drawing the rest from reference TRBV5-1 and TRBJ2-1, the complete variable domain is KAGVTQTPRYLIKTRGQQVTLSCSPISGHRSVSWYQQTPGQGLQFLFEYFSETQRNKGNFPGRFSGRQFSNSRSEMNVSTLELGDSALYLCASSQSGSYYNEQFFGPGTRLTVL.